Described below is a single T cell receptor beta chain sequence and its context. This sample stems from a study of T cells after yellow fever vaccination. The germline V gene encodes CDR1 LGHNA and CDR2 YSLEER. After removal of 4 bases from V and 3 bases from J, the junction contained 5 bases not matched to a gene. This CDR3 comprises 16 residues. TCR cDNA was made by 5'RACE template switching, adding a universal primer site and UMIs. TCRdb re-analysed the 5' RACE reads in MiXCR, keeping a single row per CDR3 protein. Of hundreds of thousands of distinct CDR3 sequences in the sample, roughly 12% are singletons; the top ten hold 15%.

The chain couples TRBV4-3 to TRBJ2-2, with 10 bases fitting TRBD1. This material consisted of PBMCs, taken on the day of the yellow fever booster vaccination. The sequence was collected from a man aged 25 to 40 who received the YFV17D yellow fever vaccine. The CDR3 region is CASSRGDRGYTGELFF. The CDR3 DNA reads as TGCGCCAGCAGCCGAGGGGACAGGGGTTACACCGGGGAGCTGTTTTTT.